This record looks at one T cell receptor (beta chain) sequence and its context. The antigen it binds to is not known. One base away there is no much larger clone; base qualities are not given. This sample is drawn from a study of PD-1 blockade in classical Hodgkin lymphoma (dated by TCRdb to 2019 to 2021). Broadly, across the study: Nivolumab dosing was 3 mg/kg intravenously every 2 weeks, continuing until either disease progression or unacceptable toxicity. The study used CyTOF and TCR beta sequencing to define a peripheral blood immune signature of response to PD-1 blockade in classical Hodgkin lymphoma. What the research found in general, with its limitations: Trial patients with a complete response had baseline diversity similar to that of newly diagnosed patients, while partial responders and progressors had significantly lower diversity. Lower diversity was observed in patients in whom nivolumab was started less than 1 year after ASCT, and these patients were excluded from later analyses so that confounding by immune reconstitution would be avoided. CD4+ but not CD8+ TCR diversity rose significantly by C4D1 (p=0.0027 vs p=0.16), most apparent in complete responders (p=0.02). Only a single clinical trial cohort was studied, and what caused the repertoire differences, possibly disease activity or prior therapy, remained undefined. Newly diagnosed patients were reported to have lower baseline TCR diversity than healthy donors, and relapsed/refractory patients were reported to have lower baseline TCR diversity still.

Genomic DNA was isolated using the Qiagen DNeasy kit from unsorted PBMCs as well as from negatively selected CD4+ and CD8+ fractions. TCR beta CDR3 regions were amplified by immunoSEQ multiplex PCR using primers annealing to V and J segments. A synthetic immune receptor repertoire was used to minimize amplification bias, and any residual bias was removed computationally once sequencing was done. The original pipeline was this. Repertoire diversity was quantified as the Shannon entropy index using custom Python scripts. Unsorted, CD4+ and CD8+ repertoires were analyzed separately, except for combined analyses in which CD4+ and CD8+ sequences were merged in silico. Clonal expansion was defined as at least a 2-fold frequency increase after treatment relative to C1D1, with a pseudocount of 0.5 for undetected baseline clones. Singleton clones were defined as clones with 0 or 1 copy at C1D1, and non-singleton clones were defined as clones with 2 or more copies. Clones expanded in unsorted samples were annotated as CD4+, CD8+ or unknown by matching protein sequences in sorted samples from the same patient. Diversity changes from C1D1 to C4D1 were tested in paired samples using Wilcoxon tests. TCRdb took this table from immuneACCESS and kept in-frame rearrangements with V and J called. Such tables lack part of the clones; where checked against another copy, unresolved V genes explain under half of the gap, and the rest is unexplained. V and J calls and clone size are copied from that table; D and trimming were computed from the DNA. For this sample there are 31,000 or so clones; around three quarters appear just once. Roughly 4% of the sample goes to the ten largest clones.

The time point label, as the study defines it: cycle 4 day 1 (C4D1), after 6 weeks of nivolumab. Relapse after autologous stem cell transplantation had occurred in all trial patients, and cohorts A, B and C were distinguished by prior brentuximab vedotin exposure. The trial cohort included 50 to 70 patients with relapsed/refractory classical Hodgkin lymphoma, and each patient had a best overall response of complete response, partial response or progressive disease. In the multi-cohort phase II CheckMate 205 trial, trial patients received single-agent nivolumab. An independent review committee assessed best overall response by applying the 2007 International Working Group response criteria. Trial PBMCs were collected just before the start of nivolumab (C1D1) and during therapy at cycle 2 day 1 and cycle 4 day 1. Peripheral blood was collected in 8 mL Vacutainer Cell Preparation Tubes, from which PBMCs were isolated by centrifugation and then cryopreserved.

Clipping removes 8 bases from V and 4 bases from J, with 3 as the unmatched junction base count. There are 13 amino acids in the CDR3, from cysteine to phenylalanine inclusive. Left in the record is the CDR3 DNA by itself, 39 bases read in frame from the first base. CDR1 and CDR2 (SNHLY, FYNNEI) derive from the germline V gene. Recombination joined TRBV2 with TRBJ2-2, with 8 middle bases fitting TRBD2. The source is a human donor with classical Hodgkin lymphoma. The source material was peripheral blood mononuclear cells (PBMCs), sampled before the fourth cycle of nivolumab. The bases are TGTGCCAGCGCGGGAGGTCGCACCGGGGAGCTGTTTTTT. Its protein reads: CASAGGRTGELFF.